The sequence of this T cell receptor (beta chain) was determined in a study of regulatory T cells in long-lasting Graves disease. Findings and limits, study-wide: Study was limited to peripheral blood, excluding thyroid tissue. Reduced TCR diversity was observed in persistent Graves' patients versus newly diagnosed patients. New patients shared fewer public clonotypes (approximately 970) than persistent patients did (around 2,900).

Sequencing libraries for TCR beta were prepared with iRepertoire HTBI primers and Arm-PCR of CDR3 regions. TCRdb fed the multiplex PCR reads into MiXCR, producing one record per CDR3 protein. The table shows a few hundred thousand distinct CDR3 sequences, with around a fifth occurring only once. This clonotype has a handful of counts. Its antigen is undetermined. This sample's time point: persistent/refractory GD, antithyroid drugs over 5 years with positive TRAb. PBMC-derived RNA was used for the TCR library. The sequence was obtained from a female donor with Graves disease. The sample here was peripheral blood mononuclear cells (PBMCs), taken when the disease was refractory, from a patient treated with antithyroid drugs.

The DNA for the CDR3 is TGTGCCAGCACCCCGGGATGGTCCACGGAGAACACTGAAGCTTTCTTT. Protein: CASTPGWSTENTEAFF. V usage is TRBV6-1 and J usage is TRBJ1-1; unclear D gene. The CDR3 length is 16 residues. Germline-derived CDR1 and CDR2 are MNHNS and SASEGT. Trimming pared 7 bases from V and 1 base from J, leaving 19 bases between.